Listed below are T cell receptor beta chains from one sample, sequenced in a study of T cells in localized non-small cell lung cancer. TCRdb's copy holds only in-frame clones and misses some; the assay was immunoSEQ multiplex PCR. The sample consists of tens of thousands of clones, roughly 88% of them appearing once. The specimen was peripheral blood, collected before any cancer treatment. The receptors here all came from a male donor aged 60 or over with stage III squamous cell lung carcinoma. CDR3s include the opening cysteine and the closing phenylalanine or tryptophan.

TRBV7-3	TRBJ2-1	CASSPRSSYNEQFF
TRBV7-2	TRBJ2-5	CASSPSASSETQYF
TRBV29-1	TRBJ2-3	CSVDYLLAGVDTQYF
TRBV6-5	TRBJ2-3	CASSYKLPTDTQYF
TRBV5-5	TRBJ2-1	CASSHLREQFF
TRBV5-5	TRBJ1-2	CASSSETGFYGYTF
TRBV6-5	TRBJ1-3	CASSRDRQDTIYF
TRBV5-4	TRBJ2-3	CASSQDHTDTQYF
TRBV6-5	TRBJ2-3	CASIPGGRGDTQYF
TRBV5-1	TRBJ1-1	CASSQPTAYGTEAFF
TRBV5-1	TRBJ2-7	CASSLSAGASPNYEQYF
TRBV6-5	TRBJ2-2	CASSRATRTGELFF
TRBV28	TRBJ1-2	CASSWTGRKVYGYTF
TRBV18	TRBJ1-4	CASSTGIREEKLFF
TRBV5-5	TRBJ1-6	CASSLEQGHLSYNSPLHF
TRBV2	TRBJ1-5	CASKTGGNQPQHF
TRBV7-9	TRBJ2-6	CASSFFRGALGGANVLTF
TRBV6-5	TRBJ1-1	CASSPVPNTEAFF